Each of the 22 T cell receptor beta chains below was sequenced from the same sample in a study of molecular identifiers for immune sequencing clone quantification. Each CDR3 protein is one row after TCRdb ran MiXCR on the PCR reads. The table has just over 35,000 distinct CDR3 sequences, about 19% seen once. Sequencing was performed on naive CD8+ T cells from blood, with Jurkat cell RNA spiked in. Noted subset: FACS-sorted CD8+CD4-CCR7+CD45RA+ naive T cells. These receptors all stem from a human donor in good health. Some libraries in this study had Jurkat cell RNA spiked in.

This clonotype was seen just once. A much larger clone lies one base from this, so it may be a read error. The rearrangement joins TRBV25-1 to TRBJ2-1; TRBD2 matches 9 bases. Germline-derived CDR1 and CDR2 are MGHDK and SYGVNS. The ends lost 3 bases at V and 11 bases at J; junction bases unmatched: 8. The CDR3 length is 14 residues. CDR3 nucleotide sequence: TGTGCCAGCAGTGAGGCGGGGGGGCTGAATAAGCAGTTCTTC. Its protein product is CASSEAGGLNKQFF. The full variable domain, rest sourced from reference TRBV25-1 and TRBJ2-1, is EADIYQTPRYLVIGTGKKITLECSQTMGHDKMYWYQQDPGMELHLIHYSYGVNSTEKGDLSSESTVSRIRTEHFPLTLESARPSHTSQYLCASSEAGGLNKQFFGPGTRLTVL.

Comments on this clonotype: This may be a read error, as it is one base from a much larger clone. The chain recombines TRBV6-5 with TRBJ2-7, with 7 bases lining up with TRBD1. CDR3 length: 15 residues. In germline, CDR1 is MNHEY, CDR2 SVGAGI. Germline trimming cut 0 bases from V and 2 bases from J; bases unmatched to any gene: 4. DNA of the CDR3: TGTGCCAGCAGTTACTCGACAGGGATCCCCTACGAGCAGTACTTC. The encoded protein is CASSYSTGIPYEQYF.

This clonotype occurred a few times. V is TRBV25-1 and J is TRBJ2-3; D is unresolved. The germline V gene encodes CDR1 MGHDK and CDR2 SYGVNS. CDR3 length: 15 residues. Trimming shortened V by 7 bases and J by 2 bases, and 16 bases separated the two germline ends. The CDR3 DNA reads TGTGCCAGCAACCCCTGGGGAAGAAACACAGATACGCAGTATTTT. Amino acids: CASNPWGRNTDTQYF.

This clonotype has at least ten counts. The chain has TRBV7-2 and TRBJ1-1; a weak D match, TRBD1 (6 bases). Germline V gene data show CDR1 as SGHTA and CDR2 as FQGNSA. V was clipped by 0 bases and J by 7 bases, with 12 bases between them. The length of the CDR3 is 14 residues. In nucleotides, the CDR3 is TGTGCCAGCAGCTTAGCGCCGGGACACCATGAAGCTTTCTTT. Translated: CASSLAPGHHEAFF.

This rearrangement joins TRBV4-1 to TRBJ2-2, with 7 positions matching TRBD1. CDR1 MGHRA and CDR2 YSYEKL come from the germline V gene. The CDR3 has 16 amino acids. V dropped 3 bases and J dropped 1; count of bases not matched to a gene: 5. CDR3 sequence: CASSHTGVVNTGELFF. The CDR3 coding sequence is TGCGCCAGCAGCCACACAGGGGTCGTGAACACCGGGGAGCTGTTTTTT.

Ten or more counts support this clonotype. The chain links TRBV10-2 to TRBJ2-3; D not certain. Germline lookup yields CDR1 WSHSY and CDR2 SAAADI. The CDR3 runs to 13 residues. Deletions cut 8 bases from V and 4 bases from J, with 13 bases between. CDR3 nucleotides: TGCGCCAGCTCTGACTTCTCTCCAGATACGCAGTATTTT. It is translated as CASSDFSPDTQYF.

This clonotype was seen at least ten times. The V gene is TRBV7-9, the J gene TRBJ2-7, with D possibly matching TRBD1 (6 bases). V lost 3 bases, J lost 1 base, and 10 bases lay in between. In germline, CDR1 is SEHNR, CDR2 FQNEAQ (reference sequence). There are 14 residues in the CDR3. The chain's CDR3 is CASSLTGTSYEQYF. Here the CDR3 DNA reads TGTGCCAGCAGCTTGACCGGGACATCCTACGAGCAGTACTTC. Filled out from reference TRBV7-9 and TRBJ2-7, the complete variable domain reads DTGVSQNPRHKITKRGQNVTFRCDPISEHNRLYWYRQTLGQGPEFLTYFQNEAQLEKSRLLSDRFSAERPKGSFSTLEIQRTEQGDSAMYLCASSLTGTSYEQYFGPGTRLTVT.

This clonotype occurred many times. The chain has TRBV6-5 and TRBJ2-1, with TRBD2 identical over 15 bases. The V segment lost 5 bases and the J segment 6 bases; nucleotides outside the gene matches: 11. This CDR3 has 18 amino acids. CDR1 and CDR2 from the germline V gene are MNHEY and SVGAGI. CDR3 residues: CASSRTSGRALKTNEQFF. The DNA for the CDR3 is TGTGCCAGCAGTAGGACTAGCGGGAGGGCCCTTAAGACCAATGAGCAGTTCTTC.

This clonotype was seen a handful of times. The chain uses TRBV7-9 and TRBJ1-4; perhaps TRBD1 as D (5 bases). The CDR3 spans 13 residues. V was trimmed by 4 bases and J by 5 bases, leaving 8 bases between them. CDR1 is SEHNR and CDR2 is FQNEAQ in the germline V gene (reference sequence). DNA of the CDR3: TGTGCCAGCAGCTCGGGGGGGAATGAAAAACTGTTTTTT. This codes for CASSSGGNEKLFF.

This clonotype showed up many times. CDR3 region: CASSTTYNEQFF. CDR3 DNA sequence: TGTGCCAGCAGCACAACCTACAATGAGCAGTTCTTC. The chain recombines TRBV9 with TRBJ2-1; the D is unclear. V gave up 4 bases and J gave up 2 bases, with 4 bases separating them. CDR1 and CDR2 from the germline V gene are SGDLS and YYNGEE. This CDR3 region has 12 residues.

This clonotype was counted many times. The CDR3 spells CASSIKGANEQFF. In nucleotides, the CDR3 is TGTGCCAGTAGTATAAAGGGGGCCAATGAGCAGTTCTTC. This chain joins TRBV19 and TRBJ2-1; TRBD1 matches at 7 bases. This CDR3 spans 13 amino acids. The trim removed 2 bases at V and 6 bases at J, leaving 1 base unmatched. Germline V gene data show CDR1 as LNHDA and CDR2 as SQIVND (reference sequence). Drawing the rest from reference TRBV19 and TRBJ2-1, the complete variable domain is DGGITQSPKYLFRKEGQNVTLSCEQNLNHDAMYWYRQDPGQGLRLIYYSQIVNDFQKGDIAEGYSVSREKKESFPLTVTSAQKNPTAFYLCASSIKGANEQFFGPGTRLTVL.

This clonotype has ten or more counts. The rearrangement uses TRBV29-1 and TRBJ2-1; D is unclear. CDR1 SQVTM and CDR2 ANQGSEA come from the germline V gene. This CDR3 spans 12 amino acids. The V and J ends lost 4 bases and 8 bases respectively, with 12 bases between them. The CDR3 nucleotides are TGCAGCGTTGTGGACCTGGCGGATGAGCAGTTCTTC. It translates to CSVVDLADEQFF.

This clonotype was seen a handful of times. The genes are TRBV27 and TRBJ2-7; TRBD2 matches 7 bases. Per germline, CDR1 MNHEY and CDR2 SMNVEV (reference sequence). After removal of 7 bases from V and 3 bases from J, the junction contained 9 bases not matched to a gene. The CDR3 covers 14 residues. The CDR3 coding sequence is TGTGCCAGCAAGGCCCCAACTAGCGACTACGAGCAGTACTTC. Translation: CASKAPTSDYEQYF.

Relative to its sample, this clonotype is medium-sized. The chain is built from TRBV4-3 and TRBJ2-3; D uncertain. CDR1 is LGHNA and CDR2 is YSLEER in the germline V gene. The germline V and J ends were trimmed by 4 bases and 2 bases, with 19 bases remaining between them. This CDR3 comprises 17 residues. The CDR3 loop is CASSLQREPTPTDTQYF. Here the CDR3 DNA reads TGCGCCAGCAGCCTTCAACGAGAACCCACGCCCACAGATACGCAGTATTTT.

This clonotype has ten or more counts. CDR3 DNA sequence: TGTGCCAGCAGCTTGGGCCCGCCTGCTACCTACGAGCAGTACTTC. As protein: CASSLGPPATYEQYF. The rearrangement links TRBV11-2 to TRBJ2-7, with D unresolved. In germline, CDR1 is SGHAT, CDR2 FQNNGV. V was cut by 3 bases and J by 2 bases, with 14 bases left in between. The CDR3 extends over 15 amino acids.

This clonotype has at least ten counts. The chain has TRBV4-1 and TRBJ2-5, with D unclear. V gave up 4 bases and J gave up 1 base, with 7 bases separating them. The CDR3 sequence is 13 residues long. Germline V gene lookup returns CDR1 MGHRA and CDR2 YSYEKL. CDR3: CASSPTFQETQYF. The CDR3 nucleotides read TGCGCCAGCAGCCCGACGTTCCAAGAGACCCAGTACTTC.

This clonotype has at least ten counts. The CDR3 DNA is TGTGCCACCAGCAGAGTCGGGGGGATGGGAGAGACCCAGTACTTC. Residues: CATSRVGGMGETQYF. V usage is TRBV15 and J usage is TRBJ2-5, with 7 positions matching TRBD2. Germline loops: CDR1 LNHNV, CDR2 YYDKDF (reference sequence). The length of the CDR3 is 15 residues. Trimming took 1 base from V and 4 from J; bases not matched to a gene: 6.

V usage is TRBV6-1 and J usage is TRBJ1-5; a weak D match, TRBD1 (6 bases). V was shortened by 9 bases and J by 2 bases, with 17 bases between the two germline ends. The CDR3 has 15 residues. In germline, CDR1 is MNHNS, CDR2 SASEGT. The CDR3 DNA is TGTGCCAGTGGTCACGGCAGGGGCGGCAATCAGCCCCAGCATTTT. Encoded protein: CASGHGRGGNQPQHF.

The table lists this clonotype with a few counts. V and J are TRBV7-6 and TRBJ2-3; D gene ambiguous. CDR1 is SGHVS, CDR2 FNYEAQ, per germline. The V and J ends lost 5 bases and 2 bases respectively, with 8 bases between them. The CDR3 spans 13 residues. CDR3 coding DNA: TGTGCCAGCAGCCCCACAGCCACAGATACGCAGTATTTT. Amino acid sequence: CASSPTATDTQYF.

This clonotype showed up just a few times. The V call is TRBV19, the J call TRBJ2-7; D possibly corresponds to TRBD2 (6 bases). Deletions cut 3 bases from V and 0 bases from J, with 9 bases between. Germline CDR1 reads LNHDA; CDR2 reads SQIVND (reference sequence). This CDR3 has 14 amino acids. The CDR3, as DNA: TGTGCCAGTAGTATCGGGGGATACTCCTACGAGCAGTACTTC. This sequence encodes CASSIGGYSYEQYF.

This clonotype was recorded many times. The chain couples TRBV11-2 to TRBJ2-5; 8 bases match TRBD2. Trimming took 4 bases from V and 5 from J; bases not matched to a gene: 6. The CDR3 contains 14 residues. The germline V gene encodes CDR1 SGHAT and CDR2 FQNNGV. In DNA, the CDR3 is TGTGCCAGCAGCTCATCAGCGGGGGCGGAGACCCAGTACTTC. Protein product: CASSSSAGAETQYF.

As regards this clonotype: One end of the junction fails to match germline, which may point to a read error. The V call is TRBV6-5, the J call TRBJ2-7; 7 bases match TRBD2. The germline CDR1 and CDR2 sequences are MNHEY and SVGAGI. The CDR3 is made up of 14 amino acids. For the CDR3, the DNA is TGTGCCGGCAGATACGGACTAGGGGCGTATGAGCAGTACTTC. This sequence encodes CAGRYGLGAYEQYF.